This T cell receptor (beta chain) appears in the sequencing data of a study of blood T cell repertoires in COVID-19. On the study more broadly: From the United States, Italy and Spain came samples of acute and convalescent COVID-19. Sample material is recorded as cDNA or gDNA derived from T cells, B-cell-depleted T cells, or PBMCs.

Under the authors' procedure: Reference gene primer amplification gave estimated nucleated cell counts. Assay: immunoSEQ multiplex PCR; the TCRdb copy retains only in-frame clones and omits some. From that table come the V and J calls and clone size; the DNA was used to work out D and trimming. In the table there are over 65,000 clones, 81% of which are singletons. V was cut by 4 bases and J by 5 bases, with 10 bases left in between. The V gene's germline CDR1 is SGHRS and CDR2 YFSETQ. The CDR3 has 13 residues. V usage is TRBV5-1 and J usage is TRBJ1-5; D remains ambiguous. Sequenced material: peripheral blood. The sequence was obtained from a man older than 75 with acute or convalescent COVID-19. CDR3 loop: CASSQDQDQPQHF. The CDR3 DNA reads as TGCGCCAGCAGCCAGGATCAAGATCAGCCCCAGCATTTT. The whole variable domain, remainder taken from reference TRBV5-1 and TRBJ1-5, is KAGVTQTPRYLIKTRGQQVTLSCSPISGHRSVSWYQQTPGQGLQFLFEYFSETQRNKGNFPGRFSGRQFSNSRSEMNVSTLELGDSALYLCASSQDQDQPQHFGDGTRLSIL.